This T cell receptor beta chain came from a study of T cells in narcolepsy. The CDR3 has 19 residues. Germline trimming cut 1 base from V and 0 bases from J; bases unmatched to any gene: 6. Germline V gives CDR1 LGHNA, CDR2 YNFKEQ. Study observations and caveats: Comparing one patient's CSF and blood CD4+ clonotypes highlighted HCRT- and TRIB2-specific autoreactive clonotypes. In some patient and control memory CD4+ samples, autoreactive clones were absent.

As concerns this clone: Its antigen remains unidentified.

Sequencing was performed with immunoSEQ multiplex PCR; in TCRdb, only in-frame clones are kept and a portion is missing. This repertoire shows roughly 12,000 clones, about 94% found once; its top ten account for about 1.1%. The specimen sequenced was CD45RA- memory CD4+ T cells from PBMCs. V is TRBV4-2 and J is TRBJ2-3; 14 nucleotides agree with TRBD2. This clonotype was obtained from a human donor with narcolepsy. The CDR3 DNA follows: TGTGCCAGCAGCCAAGCTGGACTAGCGGGAGGCACTAGCACAGATACGCAGTATTTT. It specifies CASSQAGLAGGTSTDTQYF.